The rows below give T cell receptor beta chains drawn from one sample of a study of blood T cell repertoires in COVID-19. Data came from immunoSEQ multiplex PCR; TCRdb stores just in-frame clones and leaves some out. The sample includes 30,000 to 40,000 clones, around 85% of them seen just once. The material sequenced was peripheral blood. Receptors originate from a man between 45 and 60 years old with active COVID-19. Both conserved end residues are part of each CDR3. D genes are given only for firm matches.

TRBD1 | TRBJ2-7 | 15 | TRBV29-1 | TGCAGCCCCTCCCGTGAGACAGGGAAATTCAGCGAGCAGTACTTC | CSPSRETGKFSEQYF
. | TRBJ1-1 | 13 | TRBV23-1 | TGCGCCAGCAAGCAACTTCGGGGCACTGAAGCTTTCTTT | CASKQLRGTEAFF
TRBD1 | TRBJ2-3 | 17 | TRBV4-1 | TGCGCCAGCAGCCAAACCCGCGGACAGGGTGTTCCAGATACGCAGTATTTT | CASSQTRGQGVPDTQYF
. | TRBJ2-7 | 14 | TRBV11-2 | TGTGCCAGCAGCTTAGAGCACAGCTCCTACGAGCAGTACTTC | CASSLEHSSYEQYF
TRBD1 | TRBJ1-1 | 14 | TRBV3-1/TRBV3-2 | TGTGCCAGCAGCCGCCGGTCAGGGGGCACTGAAGCTTTCTTT | CASSRRSGGTEAFF
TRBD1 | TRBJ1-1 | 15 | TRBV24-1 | TGTGCCACCAGTGGGGTACAGGGGATGCGAACTGAAGCTTTCTTT | CATSGVQGMRTEAFF
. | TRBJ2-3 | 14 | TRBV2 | TGTGCCAGCGGAACAACGCGGTCCACAGATACGCAGTATTTT | CASGTTRSTDTQYF
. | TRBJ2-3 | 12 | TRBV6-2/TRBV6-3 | TGTGCCAGCAGTTATGTGGCCGATACGCAGTATTTT | CASSYVADTQYF
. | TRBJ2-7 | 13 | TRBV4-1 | TGCGCCAGCAGCCCCGGGACTGACTACGAGCAGTACTTC | CASSPGTDYEQYF
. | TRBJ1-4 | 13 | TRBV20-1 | TGCAGTGCTAGTCGGGGGGAAGACGAAAAACTGTTTTTT | CSASRGEDEKLFF
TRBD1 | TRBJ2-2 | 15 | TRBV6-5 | TGTGCCAGCAGTCGGGACAGGGCAAACACCGGGGAGCTGTTTTTT | CASSRDRANTGELFF
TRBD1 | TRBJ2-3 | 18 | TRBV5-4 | TGTGCCAGCAGCTTTAGGACAGGGGCTAAACCAAGCACAGATACGCAGTATTTT | CASSFRTGAKPSTDTQYF
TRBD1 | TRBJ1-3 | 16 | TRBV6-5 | TGTGCCAGCAGTTACTCGGCCGGGACAGGGGGAAACACCATATATTTT | CASSYSAGTGGNTIYF
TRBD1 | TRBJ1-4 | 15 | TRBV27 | TGTGCCAGCAGTTTATCCCGGGACAGGGGGTCGTTCCTGTTTTTT | CASSLSRDRGSFLFF
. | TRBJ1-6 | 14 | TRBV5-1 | TGCGCCAGCACCACGGAGACAGTAGGGTCACCCCTCCACTTT | CASTTETVGSPLHF
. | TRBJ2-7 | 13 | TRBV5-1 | TGCGCCAGCAGCCTATATCAGGGTTACGAGCAGTACTTC | CASSLYQGYEQYF
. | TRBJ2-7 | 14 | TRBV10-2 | TGCGCCAGCAGTGAGAGGAGGGTACCCTACGAGCAGTACTTC | CASSERRVPYEQYF